A single sample gave rise to the 13 T cell receptor beta chains below, sequenced in a study of cytomegalovirus exposure and HLA in healthy donors. The PCR was carried out with 60 Vbeta primers and 13 Jbeta primers. Method: immunoSEQ multiplex PCR; TCRdb's copy keeps in-frame clones and lacks some. The sample comprises fewer than 85,000 clones, roughly 76% of which are singletons, and about an eighth rests with the top ten. Sequencing was carried out using PBMCs. Receptors originate from a male donor in good health and CMV-seropositive.

The chain couples TRBV5-8 to TRBJ1-5; the D is unclear. Trimming shortened V by 1 base and J by 9 bases, and 5 bases separated the two germline ends. This CDR3 is 11 amino acids long. CDR1 and CDR2 from the germline V gene are SGHTS and YDEGEE. CDR3 loop: CASSLRRPQHF. In nucleotides, the CDR3 is TGTGCCAGCAGCTTGCGGAGGCCCCAGCATTTT.

This rearrangement joins TRBV5-1 to TRBJ2-7; 8 positions agree with TRBD2. CDR3 length: 15 amino acids. V shed 4 bases, J shed 2 bases, and the junction held 8 bases outside the gene matches. Germline V gene lookup returns CDR1 SGHRS and CDR2 YFSETQ. In DNA form, the CDR3 reads TGCGCCAGCAGCCCCAACGGGGGGGTCCCCTACGAGCAGTACTTC. Amino acids: CASSPNGGVPYEQYF.

The gene calls are TRBV28 and TRBJ1-2, with D maybe TRBD1 (5 bases). The CDR3 runs 15 residues. V was shortened by 7 bases and J by 2 bases, with 17 bases between the two germline ends. CDR1 and CDR2 (germline): MDHEN, SYDVKM. CDR3 loop: CASTMDRGGNYGYTF. The CDR3, as DNA: TGTGCCAGCACCATGGATCGGGGGGGGAACTATGGCTACACCTTC.

This clone was counted a single time. The genes are TRBV18 and TRBJ2-7; 7 bases match TRBD1. Germline V gene data show CDR1 as KGHSH and CDR2 as LQKENI. The junction had 7 bases not matched to a gene; V was cut back by 2 bases and J by 6 bases. The CDR3 has 14 residues. CDR3 bases: TGTGCCAGCTCACCAAGCGACAGGGTCGGCGAGCAGTACTTC. This sequence encodes CASSPSDRVGEQYF.

CDR3 sequence (DNA): TGTGCCAGCAGTTTGTTGCGGGCAGGCACAGATACGCAGTATTTT. Residues: CASSLLRAGTDTQYF. The chain links TRBV27 to TRBJ2-3; D is perhaps TRBD2 (5 bases). The germline V gene has CDR1 MNHEY and CDR2 SMNVEV (reference sequence). V was shortened by 3 bases and J by 1 base, with 11 bases between the two germline ends. CDR3 length equals 15 residues.

V and J are TRBV2 and TRBJ2-3, with D hard to call. The CDR3 contains 10 residues. The germline V gene has CDR1 SNHLY and CDR2 FYNNEI. The CDR3 region has the DNA TGTGCAGGTTTCGGGGATACGCAGTATTTT. Translation gives CAGFGDTQYF.

The rearrangement links TRBV27 to TRBJ2-1; 11 bases match TRBD2. The CDR3 loop spans 19 amino acids. Germline-derived CDR1 and CDR2 are MNHEY and SMNVEV (reference sequence). The junction had 11 bases not matched to a gene; V was cut back by 4 bases and J by 0 bases. CDR3 nucleotides: TGTGCCAGCAGTTCGATAGTAGCGGGGGGGCGAGTCTCCTACAATGAGCAGTTCTTC. Protein: CASSSIVAGGRVSYNEQFF.

The chain has TRBV6-1 and TRBJ2-5; D is uncertain. V lost 8 bases and J 1 base, leaving 11 bases between the germline ends. Germline loops: CDR1 MNHNS, CDR2 SASEGT. The CDR3 extends over 13 amino acids. The CDR3 reads CASSVLRQETQYF. The CDR3 nucleotides are TGTGCCAGCTCTGTACTACGCCAAGAGACCCAGTACTTC.

This clone was recorded a few times. The V gene is TRBV6-4, the J gene TRBJ2-3, with 11 bases fitting TRBD2. Germline V gene lookup returns CDR1 MRHNA and CDR2 SNTAGT. Trimming cost V 4 bases and J 1 base; bases outside gene matches: 1. This CDR3 comprises 15 residues. CDR3 sequence: CASSVLAGGTDTQYF. In DNA, the CDR3 is TGTGCCAGCAGTGTACTAGCGGGGGGCACAGATACGCAGTATTTT.

The chain joins TRBV7-3 to TRBJ2-3, with 15 bases aligning to TRBD2. Germline assignment: CDR1 SGHTA and CDR2 FQGTGA. The V and J ends lost 5 bases and 4 bases, in that order; junction bases with no gene match: 7. The CDR3 spans 17 residues. CDR3 region: CASSIAGTSGGSDTQYF. CDR3 DNA: TGTGCCAGCAGCATAGCCGGGACTAGCGGGGGGTCAGATACGCAGTATTTT.

The chain uses TRBV27 and TRBJ2-5; no clear D. CDR1 and CDR2 (germline): MNHEY, SMNVEV (reference sequence). The V and J ends lost 7 bases and 0 bases respectively, with 6 bases between them. The CDR3 is 12 residues long. This chain's CDR3 is CASNTYQETQYF. In DNA, the CDR3 is TGTGCCAGCAACACGTACCAAGAGACCCAGTACTTC.

The rearrangement links TRBV19 to TRBJ1-1; unclear D gene. The CDR3 has 16 amino acids. Trimming stripped 7 bases from V and 1 base from J, with 19 bases between. The germline V gene has CDR1 LNHDA and CDR2 SQIVND (reference sequence). CDR3 region: CASIPENLPKNTEAFF. DNA for the CDR3: TGTGCCAGTATCCCCGAGAATCTACCCAAGAACACTGAAGCTTTCTTT.

The V call is TRBV5-1, the J call TRBJ2-5; D ambiguous. From germline, CDR1 is SGHRS and CDR2 YFSETQ. V was clipped by 0 bases and J by 3 bases, with 6 bases between them. The CDR3 length is 13 residues. CDR3 amino acids: CASSLAAEETQYF. The CDR3 nucleotides read TGCGCCAGCAGCTTGGCCGCGGAAGAGACCCAGTACTTC.